The 7 T cell receptor beta chains reported below all come from one sample, sequenced in a study of shared clonotypes between healthy human individuals. Naive-designated CD8 cells lacked CD45RO, were positively enriched for CCR7, and omitted terminally differentiated effector memory CD45RA+ cells. Generated by immunoSEQ multiplex PCR, the TCRdb table keeps only in-frame clones and is missing some. The table has a few million clones, just over 90% seen once. Sequencing was performed on naive CD8+ T cells from PBMCs. These receptors were obtained from a man aged 18 to 35 in good health. Some clones in this sample may be carry-over from other donors' samples.

This chain joins TRBV7-9 and TRBJ2-7; 11 nucleotides match TRBD2. The CDR3 has 16 residues. Germline-derived CDR1 and CDR2 are SEHNR and FQNEAQ (reference sequence). Losses at the gene ends were 2 bases for V and 7 bases for J; bases not matched to a gene: 10. This CDR3 is CASSLSGGLADREQYF. For the CDR3, the DNA is TGTGCCAGCAGCTTATCCGGGGGACTAGCGGACCGTGAGCAGTACTTC.

V and J are TRBV25-1 and TRBJ2-1; unclear D gene. CDR1 is MGHDK and CDR2 is SYGVNS in the germline V gene. The ends were cut back, 4 bases at V and 5 bases at J, with 9 bases in the middle. This CDR3 is built from 13 residues. The CDR3 sequence is CASSAASHNEQFF. CDR3 coding DNA: TGTGCCAGCAGTGCGGCCAGCCACAATGAGCAGTTCTTC. The full variable domain, completed using reference TRBV25-1 and TRBJ2-1, is EADIYQTPRYLVIGTGKKITLECSQTMGHDKMYWYQQDPGMELHLIHYSYGVNSTEKGDLSSESTVSRIRTEHFPLTLESARPSHTSQYLCASSAASHNEQFFGPGTRLTVL.

The chain carries TRBV6-6 and TRBJ2-7, with TRBD1 as a possible D gene (5 bases). Germline V CDR1 and CDR2: MNHNY, SVGAGI (reference sequence). CDR3 length: 13 residues. V was clipped by 5 bases and J by 1 base, with 9 bases between them. The CDR3 DNA is TGTGCCAGCAGTCTTAGGGGTTCCTACGAGCAGTACTTC. Translated: CASSLRGSYEQYF.

The V call is TRBV7-9, the J call TRBJ2-3; either TRBD1 or TRBD2 may supply D (5 bases each). The CDR3 has 16 amino acids. V gave up 5 bases and J gave up 0 bases, with 15 bases separating them. CDR1 is SEHNR, CDR2 FQNEAQ, per germline (reference sequence). The CDR3: CASSPDYGTSTDTQYF. The CDR3 coding sequence is TGTGCCAGCAGCCCGGATTACGGGACCAGCACAGATACGCAGTATTTT.

V and J are TRBV27 and TRBJ2-1, with D unresolved. The CDR3 sequence is 14 residues long. Germline V lookup: CDR1 MNHEY, CDR2 SMNVEV (reference sequence). V shed 5 bases and J shed 0 bases, with 8 bases lying between them. The CDR3 DNA is TGTGCCAGCAGTGGGCATACCTCCTACAATGAGCAGTTCTTC. This translates into CASSGHTSYNEQFF.

The chain is built from TRBV7-8 and TRBJ2-7; 8 bases match TRBD1. CDR1 is SGHVS, CDR2 FQNEAQ, per germline. The CDR3 sequence is 17 residues long. V shed 5 bases and J 1 base; nucleotides not matched to a gene: 13. The CDR3 loop is CASSPISGTGHSYEQYF. The CDR3 DNA reads TGTGCCAGCAGCCCTATTTCCGGGACAGGCCATTCCTACGAGCAGTACTTC.

This chain connects TRBV9 to TRBJ2-7; D could derive from TRBD1 or TRBD2 (5 bases each). The CDR3 runs to 14 residues. The V and J ends lost 3 bases and 3 bases respectively, with 13 bases between them. Germline CDR1 is SGDLS and CDR2 is YYNGEE. CDR3 sequence reads: CASSDRDGGYEQYF. The DNA of the CDR3 is TGTGCCAGCAGCGACCGGGACGGAGGCTACGAGCAGTACTTC.